The 11 T cell receptor beta chains given below trace back to one sample, sequenced in a study of OX40 agonist ivuxolimab in advanced cancers. Clones were sequenced by immunoSEQ multiplex PCR, and TCRdb holds only the in-frame ones, with some missing. The sample shows some 35,000 clones, around four fifths of them seen only once. Specimen: CD4+ or CD8+ T cells sorted from blood, collected in a trial of the OX40 agonist ivuxolimab. The receptor set was obtained from an adult with an advanced solid tumor such as melanoma, head and neck, liver or kidney cancer.

V is TRBV28 and J is TRBJ2-3; D is uncertain. Trimming pared 6 bases from V and 4 bases from J, leaving 17 bases between. Germline V lookup: CDR1 MDHEN, CDR2 SYDVKM. CDR3 length equals 15 residues. CDR3 nucleotides: TGTGCCAGCAGCACCACAGTCGGGTACGCAGATACGCAGTATTTT. Translation gives CASSTTVGYADTQYF.

This chain uses TRBV7-9 with TRBJ1-1, with 7 nucleotides matching TRBD1. J was trimmed by 5 bases and V by 4 bases; bases with no gene match: 4. CDR3 length: 13 residues. Germline V gene sequence: CDR1 SEHNR, CDR2 FQNEAQ (reference sequence). The CDR3 reads CASSSRGKTEAFF. The CDR3 nucleotides are TGTGCCAGCAGCTCCAGGGGGAAAACTGAAGCTTTCTTT.

The rearrangement joins TRBV29-1 to TRBJ1-4; possible D gene TRBD1, 5 bases. The CDR3 runs to 13 residues. CDR1 is SQVTM and CDR2 is ANQGSEA in the germline V gene. V shed 6 bases and J shed 8 bases, with 16 bases lying between them. The CDR3 spells CSVGGFLGEKLFF. For the CDR3, the DNA is TGCAGCGTGGGGGGGTTCTTGGGCGAAAAACTGTTTTTT.

The CDR3 spells CASSFKVGSWQQYF. The CDR3 coding sequence is TGTGCCAGCAGTTTCAAGGTCGGGTCCTGGCAGCAGTACTTC. The rearrangement joins TRBV27 to TRBJ2-7; no clear D. The V gene lost 3 bases and the J gene lost 8 bases, with 17 bases spanning the gap. The CDR3 runs to 14 residues. Germline V lookup: CDR1 MNHEY, CDR2 SMNVEV (reference sequence).

This clone has a single count. The CDR3 sequence: CAWSVGHSTEAFF. CDR3 bases: TGTGCCTGGAGTGTGGGGCACAGCACTGAAGCTTTCTTT. V usage is TRBV30 and J usage is TRBJ1-1, with D tentatively TRBD1 (5 bases). CDR3 length: 13 residues. V was trimmed by 0 bases and J by 4 bases, leaving 9 bases between them. The germline CDR1 and CDR2 sequences are GTSNPN and SVGIG (reference sequence).

The gene calls are TRBV28 and TRBJ2-3, with D unresolved. Trimming took 6 bases from V and 1 from J, leaving 17 bases between them. The CDR3 is made up of 16 amino acids. Germline lookup yields CDR1 MDHEN and CDR2 SYDVKM. CDR3 protein: CASRTGTVFGTDTQYF. In nucleotides, the CDR3 is TGTGCCAGCAGGACTGGCACGGTTTTTGGCACAGATACGCAGTATTTT.

The table lists this clone with a few counts. This sequence joins TRBV4-3 and TRBJ1-1; possible D gene TRBD1, 5 bases. Germline loops: CDR1 LGHNA, CDR2 YSLEER. Between the trimmed V and J ends, which lost 1 base and 5 bases, there was a span of 8 bases. The CDR3 contains 13 residues. The CDR3 region has the DNA TGCGCCAGCAGCCAAGGACAGAGGACTGAAGCTTTCTTT. Translated: CASSQGQRTEAFF.

The count of this clone is one. The rearrangement links TRBV27 to TRBJ2-6, with D perhaps TRBD1 or TRBD2 (6 bases each). The CDR3 has 16 amino acids. Germline values: CDR1 MNHEY, CDR2 SMNVEV (reference sequence). V dropped 7 bases and J dropped 0 bases, with 13 bases sitting between them. In DNA, the CDR3 is TGTGCCAGCATGGTGGGGGGCCTCTCTGGGGCCAACGTCCTGACTTTC. As protein: CASMVGGLSGANVLTF. Drawing the rest from reference TRBV27 and TRBJ2-6, the complete variable domain is EAQVTQNPRYLITVTGKKLTVTCSQNMNHEYMSWYRQDPGLGLRQIYYSMNVEVTDKGDVPEGYKVSRKEKRNFPLILESPSPNQTSLYFCASMVGGLSGANVLTFGAGSRLTVL.

V is TRBV19 and J is TRBJ1-2; D perhaps matches TRBD1 (5 bases). Trimming took off 7 bases at V and 2 bases at J, with 20 bases between the two ends. Germline-derived CDR1 and CDR2 are LNHDA and SQIVND (reference sequence). The CDR3 consists of 16 residues. CDR3 nucleotide sequence: TGTGCCAGTAAGATTTTCACAGGCGGAGAAAACTATGGCTACACCTTC. Residues: CASKIFTGGENYGYTF.

This sequence joins TRBV7-8 and TRBJ2-2; D is unresolved. CDR1 and CDR2 from the germline V gene are SGHVS and FQNEAQ. The CDR3 spans 10 residues. V lost 10 bases to trimming and J lost 6 bases, with 6 bases between them. Here the CDR3 reads CAIRAGELFF. The CDR3 coding sequence is TGTGCCATCCGGGCCGGGGAGCTGTTTTTT.

The sample holds a few counts of this clone. The rearrangement joins TRBV7-3 to TRBJ2-2; unclear D gene. Germline V lookup: CDR1 SGHTA, CDR2 FQGTGA. The CDR3 loop spans 18 amino acids. The V end was cut by 4 bases, the J end by 2 bases, with 20 bases between. The CDR3 loop reads CASSSPTADGSNTGELFF. In nucleotides, the CDR3 is TGTGCCAGCAGCTCCCCAACCGCGGACGGAAGTAACACCGGGGAGCTGTTTTTT. The complete variable domain, with remaining parts taken from reference TRBV7-3 and TRBJ2-2, reads GAGVSQTPSNKVTEKGKYVELRCDPISGHTALYWYRQSLGQGPEFLIYFQGTGAADDSGLPNDRFFAVRPEGSVSTLKIQRTERGDSAVYLCASSSPTADGSNTGELFFGEGSRLTVL.